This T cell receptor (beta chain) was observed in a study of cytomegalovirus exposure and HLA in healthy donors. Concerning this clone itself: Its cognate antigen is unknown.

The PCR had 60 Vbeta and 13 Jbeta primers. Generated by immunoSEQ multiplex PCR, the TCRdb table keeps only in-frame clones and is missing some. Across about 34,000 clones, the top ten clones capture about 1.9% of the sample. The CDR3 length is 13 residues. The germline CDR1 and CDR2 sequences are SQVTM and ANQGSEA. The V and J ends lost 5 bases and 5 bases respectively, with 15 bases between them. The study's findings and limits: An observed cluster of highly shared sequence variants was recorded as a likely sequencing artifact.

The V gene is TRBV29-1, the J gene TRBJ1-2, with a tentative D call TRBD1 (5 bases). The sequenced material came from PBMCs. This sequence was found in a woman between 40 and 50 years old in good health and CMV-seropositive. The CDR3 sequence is CSVPGRGEYGYTF. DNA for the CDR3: TGCAGCGTTCCCGGGAGAGGGGAGTATGGCTACACCTTC.